A selection of T cell receptor beta chains follows, all from one sample in a study of T cells in localized non-small cell lung cancer. Repertoires were generated with immunoSEQ multiplex PCR, while TCRdb's copy carries only in-frame clones and drops some. The sample records tens of thousands of clones, roughly 90% being singletons. The sample here was peripheral blood, taken before any cancer treatment. These receptors were taken from a man aged 40-75 years with stage I squamous cell lung carcinoma. CDR3s include the opening cysteine and the closing phenylalanine or tryptophan. Fields, in order: D gene, J gene, clone size, V gene, CDR3 protein, CDR3 DNA. A D gene is named only where the DNA matches it firmly. Clone size appears in some rows only: once, few, many, or a class for an expanded clone.

>TRBD2|TRBJ2-7|once|TRBV11-2
CASSSGGTSGDYEQYF
TGTGCCAGCAGCTCGGGGGGGACTAGCGGTGACTACGAGCAGTACTTC
>-|TRBJ2-2|-|TRBV28
CASSLLALPPGELFF
TGTGCCAGCAGTTTACTAGCCCTCCCCCCCGGGGAGCTGTTTTTT
>-|TRBJ2-7|-|TRBV15
CATSRDNPYGDEQYF
TGTGCCACCAGCAGAGATAACCCGTACGGGGACGAGCAGTACTTC
>TRBD2|TRBJ2-2|-|TRBV18
CASSWTSGSSSDTGELFF
TGTGCCAGCTCTTGGACTAGCGGGAGTTCGTCGGACACCGGGGAGCTGTTTTTT
>TRBD2|TRBJ2-7|-|TRBV19
CASTLKAGLSHEQYF
TGTGCCAGTACCTTGAAAGCGGGGCTAAGCCACGAGCAGTACTTC
>-|TRBJ2-1|-|TRBV5-1
CASSLDRSSSYNEQFF
TGCGCCAGCAGCTTGGATCGGAGCAGCTCCTACAATGAGCAGTTCTTC
>TRBD2|TRBJ2-1|once|TRBV5-4
CASSSVGLAGYNEQFF
TGTGCCAGCAGCTCCGTGGGACTAGCGGGCTACAATGAGCAGTTCTTC
>TRBD2|TRBJ2-3|-|TRBV5-1
CASSLGASGSTDTQYF
TGCGCCAGCAGCTTGGGTGCTAGCGGGAGTACAGATACGCAGTATTTT
>-|TRBJ1-4|-|TRBV19
CASIPNGLTNEKLFF
TGTGCCAGTATACCGAATGGGTTGACTAATGAAAAACTGTTTTTT
>TRBD1|TRBJ1-1|-|TRBV10-3
CAISPRGPEAFF
TGTGCCATCAGCCCAAGGGGGCCTGAAGCTTTCTTT
>-|TRBJ1-4|-|TRBV2
CASRTGPTEKLFF
TGTGCCAGCAGAACAGGGCCCACTGAAAAACTGTTTTTT
>-|TRBJ2-5|once|TRBV14
CASSQVPETQYF
TGTGCCAGCAGCCAAGTACCAGAGACCCAGTACTTC
>-|TRBJ2-4|-|TRBV30
CAWTHRSKNIQYF
TGTGCCTGGACCCACAGGTCCAAAAACATTCAGTACTTC
>-|TRBJ2-7|once|TRBV18
CASSPRILDEQYF
TGTGCCAGCTCACCACGGATTCTGGACGAGCAGTACTTC
>-|TRBJ2-6|-|TRBV5-1
CASSLELPGANVLTF
TGCGCCAGCAGCTTGGAGCTGCCTGGGGCCAACGTCCTGACTTTC
>TRBD1|TRBJ2-3|-|TRBV10-3
CAIEGQGTDTQYF
TGTGCCATCGAGGGACAGGGCACAGATACGCAGTATTTT
>-|TRBJ2-4|-|TRBV30
CAWSSGTPKNIQYF
TGTGCCTGGAGTTCCGGGACGCCCAAAAACATTCAGTACTTC
>-|TRBJ2-3|-|TRBV7-2
CASSLVIASTDTQYF
TGTGCCAGCAGCTTGGTTATAGCCTCTACAGATACGCAGTATTTT
>TRBD2|TRBJ2-3|-|TRBV4-1
CASSQPRTSGSIQDTQYF
TGCGCCAGCAGCCAGCCAAGGACTAGCGGGAGTATACAGGATACGCAGTATTTT
>-|TRBJ1-2|-|TRBV5-1
CASSPDTYRGGYTF
TGCGCCAGCAGCCCGGACACCTACCGGGGTGGCTACACCTTC
>TRBD2|TRBJ2-7|-|TRBV7-2
CASSPRTSGVSYEQYF
TGTGCCAGCAGCCCCCGGACTAGCGGGGTCTCCTACGAGCAGTACTTC
>-|TRBJ1-5|-|TRBV28
CASSPTRASGRGPQHF
TGTGCCAGCAGCCCAACCAGGGCCAGCGGGAGAGGGCCCCAGCATTTT
>TRBD2|TRBJ2-1|-|TRBV19
CASSLHHSGSAYNEQFF
TGTGCCAGTAGTCTTCACCATAGCGGGAGCGCTTACAATGAGCAGTTCTTC
>-|TRBJ2-1|-|TRBV13
CASSGDFNYNEQFF
TGTGCCAGCAGCGGGGACTTTAACTACAATGAGCAGTTCTTC
>-|TRBJ1-4|-|TRBV10-2
CASSESTATNEKLFF
TGCGCCAGCAGTGAGTCGACGGCAACTAATGAAAAACTGTTTTTT
>-|TRBJ2-1|-|TRBV18
CASGTHPESEQFF
TGTGCCAGCGGGACCCACCCCGAGAGTGAGCAGTTCTTC
>-|TRBJ2-3|-|TRBV19
CASSIGPEDTQYF
TGTGCCAGTAGTATAGGCCCAGAGGATACGCAGTATTTT
>TRBD1|TRBJ2-7|-|TRBV4-3
CASSQEMGWGQGTYEQYF
TGCGCCAGCAGCCAAGAGATGGGGTGGGGACAGGGAACCTACGAGCAGTACTTC
>-|TRBJ1-2|-|TRBV4-3
CASSQEPEGFNYGYTF
TGCGCCAGCAGCCAAGAACCAGAGGGGTTCAACTATGGCTACACCTTC
>-|TRBJ2-2|-|TRBV6-5
CASSYPGLPGTGELFF
TGTGCCAGCAGTTACCCGGGACTCCCGGGAACCGGGGAGCTGTTTTTT
>-|TRBJ1-1|once|TRBV30
CAWSVVLANTEAFF
TGTGCCTGGAGTGTAGTGTTAGCGAACACTGAAGCTTTCTTT
>-|TRBJ2-1|-|TRBV25-1
CASSEYLSKQFF
TGTGCCAGCAGTGAATACCTAAGTAAGCAGTTCTTC
>-|TRBJ2-6|once|TRBV27
CASSLQGSGANVLTF
TGTGCCAGCAGTTTACAGGGCTCTGGGGCCAACGTCCTGACTTTC
>-|TRBJ2-1|-|TRBV11-2
CASSLDLQNYNEQFF
TGTGCCAGCAGCTTAGATCTACAGAACTACAATGAGCAGTTCTTC
>-|TRBJ1-3|-|TRBV21-1
CASSNGRTAECTIYF
TGTGCCAGCAGCAACGGGAGGACTGCGGAGTGTACCATATATTTT
>TRBD2|TRBJ2-7|-|TRBV2
CASSEAPRTSSKYF
TGTGCCAGCAGTGAAGCGCCCCGGACTAGCTCGAAGTACTTC
>-|TRBJ1-2|-|TRBV4-3
CASSQGTDYGYTF
TGCGCCAGCAGCCAAGGGACAGACTATGGCTACACCTTC
>-|TRBJ2-2|-|TRBV4-3
CASSQLASGELFF
TGCGCCAGCAGCCAACTAGCAAGCGGGGAGCTGTTTTTT
>-|TRBJ2-1|-|TRBV7-3
CASSLRNSPNEQFF
TGTGCCAGCAGCTTAAGGAACTCCCCCAATGAGCAGTTCTTC
>-|TRBJ1-4|-|TRBV4-1
CASSQTNGPSRRANEKLFF
TGCGCCAGCAGCCAGACAAACGGGCCATCACGGCGGGCTAATGAAAAACTGTTTTTT
>TRBD2|TRBJ2-3|-|TRBV2
CASSGLAGSTDTQYF
TGTGCCAGCAGTGGACTAGCGGGAAGCACAGATACGCAGTATTTT
>-|TRBJ1-2|-|TRBV21-1
CASRNDRDGAYTF
TGTGCCAGTCGAAACGACAGGGACGGTGCCTACACCTTC
>TRBD1|TRBJ1-1|-|TRBV29-1
CSVAGQGNTEAFF
TGCAGCGTTGCCGGACAGGGGAACACTGAAGCTTTCTTT
>TRBD1|TRBJ2-7|-|TRBV7-2
CASSRDRIYEQYF
TGTGCCAGCAGCCGGGACAGAATTTACGAGCAGTACTTC
>-|TRBJ1-2|-|TRBV27
CASSFSPQGFGGYTF
TGTGCCAGCAGTTTCAGCCCACAGGGCTTTGGGGGCTACACCTTC
>-|TRBJ2-7|-|TRBV7-2
CASSPPTGLEQYF
TGTGCCAGCAGCCCCCCAACAGGCCTCGAGCAGTACTTC
>-|TRBJ1-5|-|TRBV6-5
CASFGSNQPQHF
TGTGCCAGCTTCGGCAGCAATCAGCCCCAGCATTTT
>TRBD1|TRBJ2-1|-|TRBV7-3
CASSLDRGLNNEQFF
TGTGCCAGCAGCTTGGACAGGGGGCTGAACAATGAGCAGTTCTTC
>TRBD2|TRBJ2-5|-|TRBV20-1
CSALSGETQYF
TGCAGTGCCCTTAGCGGGGAGACCCAGTACTTC
>-|TRBJ1-3|once|TRBV30
CAWMTGTTSGGNTIYF
TGTGCCTGGATGACTGGGACCACCTCTGGGGGAAACACCATATATTTT